This T cell receptor (beta chain) emerged from a study of shared clonotypes between healthy human individuals. Assay: immunoSEQ multiplex PCR; the TCRdb copy retains only in-frame clones and omits some. The table shows approximately 2.3 million clones, with just over 90% occurring only once. Germline V gene sequence: CDR1 LNHDA, CDR2 SQIVND (reference sequence). V was trimmed by 6 bases and J by 5 bases, leaving 19 bases between them. CDR3 length equals 16 residues. Sequenced material: naive CD4+ T cells from PBMCs. Subset described: CD45RA+ positively selected. The V call is TRBV19, the J call TRBJ1-4; possibly TRBD1 for D (5 bases). The TCR was taken from a young man in good health. Some clones in this sample may be carry-over from other donors' samples. The CDR3 loop is CASRDNDGTGNEKLFF. CDR3 sequence (DNA): TGTGCCAGTAGGGACAATGACGGGACCGGGAATGAAAAACTGTTTTTT.